This T cell receptor (beta chain) is drawn from a study of beta chain features in type 1 diabetes. Whole-study findings and limits: TCRB repertoires of naive, central memory and Treg cells appeared more similar among patients than among healthy donors.

Isolated RNA was reverse transcribed in full, so expressed TCRB transcripts were sequenced. The protocol was immunoSEQ multiplex PCR, while the TCRdb copy is restricted to in-frame clones and leaves out a portion. Seen here are around 240,000 clones, 9.6% observed once, and the top ten hold approximately 0.035%. This clone occurred a few times. Its antigen is not identified. Between the trimmed V and J ends, which lost 4 bases and 6 bases, there was a span of 14 bases. The CDR3 spans 13 residues. CDR1 and CDR2 from the germline V gene are SGHRS and YFSETQ. This clonotype originated in a woman between 18 and 29 years old in good health. The gene calls are TRBV5-1 and TRBJ2-7, with D uncertain. Sequences were obtained from naive CD4+ T cells from blood. The CDR3 protein is CASSLAPSGEQYF. In nucleotides, the CDR3 is TGCGCCAGCAGCCTGGCGCCATCGGGCGAGCAGTACTTC.